The TCR beta chain under discussion was sequenced for a study of cytomegalovirus exposure and HLA in healthy donors. Study overall: From HLA-typed donors, an early data release held 70 million to 95 million unique TCRs. Study-level findings and limits: TCR beta sequences reportedly predicted most subjects' HLA-A and HLA-B alleles accurately. Accounts indicate the classifier identified cytomegalovirus status with strong specificity and sensitivity.

The CDR3 has 13 amino acids. Germline CDR1 MDHEN, CDR2 SYDVKM. V shed 5 bases and J 2 bases; nucleotides not matched to a gene: 0. The PCR was carried out with 60 Vbeta primers and 13 Jbeta primers. Sequencing was performed with immunoSEQ multiplex PCR; in TCRdb, only in-frame clones are kept and a portion is missing. The sample lists approximately 150,000 clones, more than 70% seen once, with approximately 3% in the top ten. Note on this clone: Its antigen is still unknown.

Sequenced: PBMCs. The chain links TRBV28 to TRBJ1-5; 7 positions match TRBD1. The receptor was derived from a male donor in good health and CMV-seronegative. The chain's CDR3 is CASSQGGNQPQHF. CDR3 nucleotides: TGTGCCAGCAGTCAGGGGGGCAATCAGCCCCAGCATTTT.